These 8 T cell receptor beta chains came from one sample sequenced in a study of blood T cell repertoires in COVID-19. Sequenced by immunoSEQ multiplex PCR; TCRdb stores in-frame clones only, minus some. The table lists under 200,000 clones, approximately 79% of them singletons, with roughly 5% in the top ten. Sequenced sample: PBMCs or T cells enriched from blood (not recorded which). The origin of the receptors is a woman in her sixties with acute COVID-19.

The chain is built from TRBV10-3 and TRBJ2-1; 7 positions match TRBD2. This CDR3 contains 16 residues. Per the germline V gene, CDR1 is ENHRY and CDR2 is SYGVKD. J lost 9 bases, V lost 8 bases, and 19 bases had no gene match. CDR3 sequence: CAILRGAGEMGGEQFF. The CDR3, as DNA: TGTGCCATCCTAAGAGGGGCGGGAGAGATGGGAGGTGAGCAGTTCTTC.

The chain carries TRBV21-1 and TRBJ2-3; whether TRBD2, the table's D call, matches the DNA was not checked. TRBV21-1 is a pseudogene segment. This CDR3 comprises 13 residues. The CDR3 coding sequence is TGTGCCAGCAGCAGACTATACACAGATACGCAGTATTTT. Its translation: CASSRLYTDTQYF.

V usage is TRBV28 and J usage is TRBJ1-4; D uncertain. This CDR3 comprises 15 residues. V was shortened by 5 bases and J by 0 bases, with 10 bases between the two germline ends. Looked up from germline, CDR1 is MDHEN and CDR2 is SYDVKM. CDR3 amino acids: CASSPHSPTNEKLFF. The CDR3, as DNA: TGTGCCAGCAGTCCGCATAGCCCAACTAATGAAAAACTGTTTTTT.

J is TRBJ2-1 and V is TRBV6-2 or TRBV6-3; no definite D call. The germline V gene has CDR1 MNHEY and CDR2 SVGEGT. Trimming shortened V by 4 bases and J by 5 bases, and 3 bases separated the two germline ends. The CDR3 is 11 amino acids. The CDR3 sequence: CASSFNNEQFF. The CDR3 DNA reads TGTGCCAGCAGTTTTAACAATGAGCAGTTCTTC.

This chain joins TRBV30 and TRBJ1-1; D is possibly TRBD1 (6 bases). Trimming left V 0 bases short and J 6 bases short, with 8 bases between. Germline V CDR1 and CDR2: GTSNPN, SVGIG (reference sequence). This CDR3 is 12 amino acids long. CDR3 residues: CAWSVSGAEAFF. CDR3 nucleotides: TGTGCCTGGAGTGTGTCAGGGGCTGAAGCTTTCTTT.

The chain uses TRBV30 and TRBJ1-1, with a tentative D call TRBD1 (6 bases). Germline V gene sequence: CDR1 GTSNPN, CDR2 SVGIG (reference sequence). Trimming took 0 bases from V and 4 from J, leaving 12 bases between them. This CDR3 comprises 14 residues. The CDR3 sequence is CAWSVRGAATEAFF. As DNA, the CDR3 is TGTGCCTGGAGTGTGCGGGGGGCGGCCACTGAAGCTTTCTTT.

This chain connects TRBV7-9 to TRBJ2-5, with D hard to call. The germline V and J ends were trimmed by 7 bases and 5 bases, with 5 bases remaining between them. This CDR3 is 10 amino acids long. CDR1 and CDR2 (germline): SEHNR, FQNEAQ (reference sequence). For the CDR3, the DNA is TGTGCCAGCAACGGGGAGACCCAGTACTTC. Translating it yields CASNGETQYF. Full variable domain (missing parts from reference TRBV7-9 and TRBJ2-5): DTGVSQNPRHKITKRGQNVTFRCDPISEHNRLYWYRQTLGQGPEFLTYFQNEAQLEKSRLLSDRFSAERPKGSFSTLEIQRTEQGDSAMYLCASNGETQYFGPGTRLLVL.

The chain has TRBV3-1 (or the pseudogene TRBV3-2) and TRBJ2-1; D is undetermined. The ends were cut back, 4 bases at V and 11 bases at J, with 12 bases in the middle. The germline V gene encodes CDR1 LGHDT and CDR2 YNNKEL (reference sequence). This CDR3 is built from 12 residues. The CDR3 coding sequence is TGTGCCAGCAGCCCCTCCCGGGTTCAGCAGTTCTTC. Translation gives CASSPSRVQQFF.